Below, 3 T cell receptor beta chains from the same sample are listed, as sequenced in a study of blood T cell repertoires in COVID-19. Libraries were prepared by immunoSEQ multiplex PCR; TCRdb keeps only in-frame clonotypes and omits some of them. Among under 200,000 clones listed, 84% were seen once. Sequencing was performed on PBMCs or T cells enriched from blood (not recorded which). Receptors originate from a middle-aged man who had recovered from COVID-19.

The CDR3: CASSLGGTRGTDTQYF. The CDR3 DNA sequence: TGTGCCAGCAGCTTAGGTGGGACACGCGGCACAGATACGCAGTATTTT. The chain couples TRBV7-3 to TRBJ2-3; a possible D gene is TRBD1 (6 bases). CDR1 is SGHTA and CDR2 is FQGTGA in the germline V gene. This CDR3 contains 16 residues. V lost 2 bases and J lost 1, with 13 bases in between.

The gene calls are TRBV19 and TRBJ1-1; 7 bases align to TRBD1. Trimming at V came to 0 bases and at J to 3 bases, leaving 7 bases not matched to a gene. The CDR3 contains 16 residues. Looked up from germline, CDR1 is LNHDA and CDR2 is SQIVND (reference sequence). The CDR3 bases are TGTGCCAGTAGTATAGATCTCAGGGACAGTTACACTGAAGCTTTCTTT. Amino acids: CASSIDLRDSYTEAFF.

The CDR3 bases are TGTGCCAGCTCACCGGGGCAGACCTATGGCTACACCTTC. The encoded protein is CASSPGQTYGYTF. The chain employs TRBV18 and TRBJ1-2; a weak D match, TRBD1 (5 bases). CDR3 size: 13 residues. Between the trimmed V and J ends, which lost 3 bases and 4 bases, there was a span of 9 bases. Germline-derived CDR1 and CDR2 are KGHSH and LQKENI.